This passage covers 23 T cell receptor beta chains from one sample sequenced in a study of vaccination and CD4 T cells after COVID-19. No antigen is known for these receptors. Sample treatment: approximately 10-day PBMC culture with coronavirus spike peptide pools or control peptides (ViraFEST assay). Researchers used the Oncomine TCR Beta short-read assay to sequence DNA from cultured CD4+ T cells. From the PCR reads, TCRdb called clonotypes with MiXCR, one entry per CDR3 protein. The table records fewer than 25,000 distinct CDR3 sequences, approximately 50% of them present only once. Material: CD4+ T cells from blood, cultured in vitro. These receptors were collected from a human donor who had recovered from COVID-19.

V and J are TRBV20-1 and TRBJ2-7; D might be TRBD2 (7 bases). CDR3 length equals 16 residues. V lost 4 bases and J lost 1, with 20 bases in between. The germline CDR1 and CDR2 sequences are DFQATT and SNEGSKA (reference sequence). As DNA, the CDR3 is TGCAGTGCTACGCCTGAGGGGGGGCGCCGGTCCTACGAGCAGTACTTC. Protein product: CSATPEGGRRSYEQYF.

This clonotype was detected a few times. The V gene is TRBV19, the J gene TRBJ1-2, with TRBD1 matching 8 bases. CDR1 LNHDA and CDR2 SQIVND come from the germline V gene (reference sequence). V shed 1 base and J 2 bases; nucleotides not matched to a gene: 3. The CDR3 has 15 residues. In DNA, the CDR3 is TGTGCCAGTAGTATAGCGGGGACAGGCAACTATGGCTACACCTTC. Translating it yields CASSIAGTGNYGYTF.

In its sample, this clonotype was seen a few times. The rearrangement joins TRBV6-2 or TRBV6-3 to TRBJ2-5; TRBD2 is a possible D gene (5 bases). V was trimmed by 4 bases and J by 5 bases, leaving 5 bases between them. The CDR3 covers 11 residues. The germline CDR1 and CDR2 sequences are MNHEY and SVGEGT. The CDR3 DNA reads TGTGCCAGCAGTTCGGGGGAGACCCAGTACTTC. Its protein is CASSSGETQYF.

This clonotype was counted a few times. The V gene is TRBV7-9, the J gene TRBJ2-3, with 7 bases identical to TRBD1. Germline V gene lookup returns CDR1 SEHNR and CDR2 FQNEAQ (reference sequence). The CDR3 contains 16 residues. Trimming took 3 bases from V and 2 from J; bases not matched to a gene: 8. CDR3 nucleotides: TGTGCCAGCAGCTTCCGGAGACAGGGTATCACAGATACGCAGTATTTT. Translated, it gives CASSFRRQGITDTQYF.

This clonotype was counted only a few times. V gene TRBV7-2 combines with J gene TRBJ1-2, with D unresolved. This CDR3 has 16 residues. The V end lost 2 bases, the J end lost 3 bases, and 16 bases lay between the germline ends. Germline CDR1 SGHTA, CDR2 FQGNSA. For the CDR3, the DNA is TGTGCCAGCAGCTTATGGGCCACCCTGTCGGACTATGGCTACACCTTC. This codes for CASSLWATLSDYGYTF.

In this sample, this clonotype turned up a few times. The chain has TRBV7-2 and TRBJ2-3; 12 bases fit TRBD2. Germline V gene lookup returns CDR1 SGHTA and CDR2 FQGNSA. This CDR3 has 15 residues. J was trimmed by 4 bases and V by 1 base; bases with no gene match: 0. CDR3 protein: CASSLGLAGADTQYF. CDR3 nucleotide sequence: TGTGCCAGCAGCTTAGGACTAGCGGGAGCAGATACGCAGTATTTT.

This clonotype was detected only once. The V gene is TRBV7-2, the J gene TRBJ1-5; possibly TRBD1 for D (5 bases). Deletions cut 1 base from V and 5 bases from J, with 6 bases between. The germline gives CDR1 SGHTA, CDR2 FQGNSA. This CDR3 comprises 13 residues. Written as DNA, the CDR3 is TGTGCCAGCAGCTTAGAAGGGGATCAGCCCCAGCATTTT. It yields the protein CASSLEGDQPQHF. Looking up the rest from reference TRBV7-2 and TRBJ1-5 gives the full variable domain: GAGVSQSPSNKVTEKGKDVELRCDPISGHTALYWYRQSLGQGLEFLIYFQGNSAPDKSGLPSDRFSAERTGGSVSTLTIQRTQQEDSAVYLCASSLEGDQPQHFGDGTRLSIL.

This sequence joins TRBV19 and TRBJ1-2; maybe TRBD1 (6 bases). The CDR3 is made up of 16 amino acids. Trimming removed 2 bases at V and 8 bases at J, with 21 bases between. The germline gives CDR1 LNHDA, CDR2 SQIVND (reference sequence). This CDR3 is CASSIQLSTGIGGYTF. The CDR3, as DNA: TGTGCCAGTAGTATACAATTATCCACAGGGATCGGCGGCTACACCTTC.

In its sample, this clonotype was seen a few times. This chain joins TRBV21-1 and TRBJ1-1. TRBV21-1 is deemed a pseudogene. The CDR3 has 12 residues. CDR3 region: CASSKGRTEAFF. DNA of the CDR3: TGTGCCAGCAGCAAAGGGAGGACTGAAGCTTTCTTT.

This clonotype was recorded a few times. The V gene is TRBV28, the J gene TRBJ1-6, with a tentative D call TRBD1 (5 bases). From germline, CDR1 is MDHEN and CDR2 SYDVKM. The CDR3 consists of 16 residues. Trimming cost V 1 base and J 12 bases, with 19 bases left between them. The CDR3 bases are TGTGCCAGCAGTTTATACCAGGGTAGTCCGGCTGGACCCCTCCACTTT. It yields the protein CASSLYQGSPAGPLHF.

The gene calls are TRBV20-1 and TRBJ2-3, with 9 nucleotides matching TRBD2. Germline CDR1 reads DFQATT; CDR2 reads SNEGSKA (reference sequence). The CDR3 has 14 residues. After removal of 6 bases from V and 5 bases from J, the junction contained 9 bases not matched to a gene. CDR3 in DNA: TGCAGTGCCATGGAGACTAGCGGCCAAGATACGCAGTATTTT. Translated, it gives CSAMETSGQDTQYF.

This clonotype came up a few times. The V call is TRBV7-8, the J call TRBJ2-3; tentatively, D is TRBD2 (5 bases). V lost 1 base and J 10 bases, leaving 12 bases between the germline ends. Germline V gene data show CDR1 as SGHVS and CDR2 as FQNEAQ. This CDR3 region has 13 residues. The CDR3 loop reads CASSLGGDRPQYF. Here the CDR3 DNA reads TGTGCCAGCAGCTTAGGGGGAGACCGGCCGCAGTATTTT. Full variable domain (remainder filled in from reference TRBV7-8 and TRBJ2-3): GAGVSQSPRYKVAKRGQDVALRCDPISGHVSLFWYQQALGQGPEFLTYFQNEAQLDKSGLPSDRFFAERPEGSVSTLKIQRTQQEDSAVYLCASSLGGDRPQYFGPGTRLTVL.

The J gene is TRBJ1-2, the V gene TRBV14; the D gene is possibly TRBD1 (6 bases). The CDR3 sequence is 13 residues long. V was shortened by 4 bases and J by 2 bases, with 8 bases between the two germline ends. CDR1 and CDR2 (germline): SGHDN, FVKESK. The CDR3, as DNA: TGTGCCAGCAGCCCCGGACAGAACTATGGCTACACCTTC. Protein: CASSPGQNYGYTF.

This chain joins TRBV28 and TRBJ1-4; TRBD1 might be the D (5 bases). The germline CDR1 and CDR2 sequences are MDHEN and SYDVKM. The CDR3 length is 13 residues. Trimming pared 6 bases from V and 8 bases from J, leaving 13 bases between. The CDR3 nucleotides are TGTGCCAGCAGGCTTCAGGGAGGCGAAAAACTGTTTTTT. Protein sequence: CASRLQGGEKLFF.

This chain joins TRBV7-2 and TRBJ2-1; 10 positions match TRBD1. The tail of the sequence fits TRBJ2-7 better, so the J call may be wrong. Germline values: CDR1 SGHTA, CDR2 FQGNSA. This CDR3 is 14 amino acids long. DNA of the CDR3: TGTGCCAGCAGCATCGACAGGGGGCCCTACGAGCAGTACTTC. Amino acid sequence: CASSIDRGPYEQYF.

This chain uses TRBV20-1 with TRBJ1-4, with 7 bases matching TRBD1. Germline V gene data show CDR1 as DFQATT and CDR2 as SNEGSKA (reference sequence). Losses at the gene ends were 5 bases for V and 3 bases for J; bases not matched to a gene: 3. This CDR3 is 13 amino acids long. CDR3 coding DNA: TGCAGTGCTTCCGGGACAGCTAATGAAAAACTGTTTTTT. This sequence encodes CSASGTANEKLFF.

The table lists this clonotype with a few counts. The genes are TRBV20-1 and TRBJ2-7; D perhaps matches TRBD2 (5 bases). Germline CDR1 DFQATT, CDR2 SNEGSKA (reference sequence). The CDR3 totals 15 residues. Trimming left V 5 bases short and J 2 bases short, with 19 bases between. This CDR3 is CSALKRQPSTYEQYF. The CDR3 DNA follows: TGCAGTGCTCTGAAGCGGCAGCCTAGTACCTACGAGCAGTACTTC.

The chain has TRBV20-1 and TRBJ2-2; D gene unclear. Trimming stripped 3 bases from V and 5 bases from J, with 16 bases between. The CDR3 is 15 amino acids. From germline, CDR1 is DFQATT and CDR2 SNEGSKA (reference sequence). CDR3 nucleotide sequence: TGCAGTGCTAGGGGCGTAGACACGTGGACCGGGGAGCTGTTTTTT. It yields the protein CSARGVDTWTGELFF.

J is TRBJ1-6 and V is TRBV29-1; 8 bases map to TRBD1. The V segment lost 4 bases and the J segment 5 bases; nucleotides outside the gene matches: 4. CDR3 length: 14 residues. Germline CDR1 and CDR2: SQVTM and ANQGSEA. CDR3 sequence: CSVAMGQDNSPLHF. The CDR3, as DNA: TGCAGCGTTGCTATGGGACAGGATAATTCACCCCTCCACTTT. Based on the CDR3 plus reference TRBV29-1 and TRBJ1-6, the full variable domain is SAVISQKPSRDICQRGTSLTIQCQVDSQVTMMFWYRQQPGQSLTLIATANQGSEATYESGFVIDKFPISRPNLTFSTLTVSNMSPEDSSIYLCSVAMGQDNSPLHFGNGTRLTVT.

The chain joins TRBV11-3 to TRBJ2-5, with D tentatively TRBD1 or TRBD2 (5 bases each). This CDR3 is 14 amino acids long. Per the germline V gene, CDR1 is SGHNT and CDR2 is YENEEA. The germline V and J ends were trimmed by 0 bases and 5 bases, with 10 bases remaining between them. CDR3 protein: CASSLDGGWETQYF. CDR3 bases: TGTGCCAGCAGCTTAGATGGGGGTTGGGAGACCCAGTACTTC.

The rearrangement links TRBV7-9 to TRBJ1-6; D is undetermined. The ends were cut back, 2 bases at V and 5 bases at J, with 10 bases in the middle. Germline V lookup: CDR1 SEHNR, CDR2 FQNEAQ (reference sequence). The CDR3 is 15 amino acids. CDR3 region: CASSLPGVNNSPLHF. CDR3 nucleotides: TGTGCCAGCAGCTTACCCGGGGTTAATAATTCACCCCTCCACTTT.

The V gene is TRBV12-3 or TRBV12-4, the J gene TRBJ2-4; no clear D. The CDR3 spans 13 residues. V was pared by 2 bases and J by 9 bases, with 11 bases between. The CDR3 reads CASSLNRYGIQYF. CDR3 DNA sequence: TGTGCCAGCAGTTTAAATAGATACGGCATTCAGTACTTC.

This chain uses TRBV19 with TRBJ2-2, with D unclear. CDR1 is LNHDA, CDR2 SQIVND, per germline (reference sequence). Trimming pared 3 bases from V and 1 base from J, leaving 12 bases between. This CDR3 is built from 16 residues. This CDR3 is CASSIWSTVNTGELFF. Written as DNA, the CDR3 is TGTGCCAGTAGTATTTGGTCCACAGTGAACACCGGGGAGCTGTTTTTT.